These 3 T cell receptor beta chains were sequenced from one sample in a study of early T cells in non-severe SARS-CoV-2 infection. TCRdb re-called the 5' RACE reads through MiXCR, storing one row per CDR3 protein. This sample has some 56,000 distinct CDR3 sequences; over 12% occur once, and the top ten carry roughly 4%. Sample: whole blood, taken at baseline. The receptors stem from an adult who was a healthcare worker with PCR-confirmed SARS-CoV-2 infection or an uninfected control (not recorded which).

The table lists this clonotype with many counts. The chain joins TRBV12-5 to TRBJ2-6, with TRBD2 as a possible D gene (6 bases). Per germline, CDR1 LGHNT and CDR2 FRNRAP. This CDR3 has 17 residues. Trimming cost V 3 bases and J 0 bases, with 12 bases left between them. The CDR3 DNA follows: TGTGCTAGTGGTTTTACCGGGGGTTTCTCTGGGGCCAACGTCCTGACTTTC. The encoded protein is CASGFTGGFSGANVLTF.

In this sample, this clonotype turned up a few times. The chain employs TRBV20-1 and TRBJ2-3, with D perhaps matching TRBD2 (6 bases). In germline, CDR1 is DFQATT, CDR2 SNEGSKA (reference sequence). V was shortened by 7 bases and J by 2 bases, with 25 bases between the two germline ends. The CDR3 length is 17 residues. CDR3 amino acids: CSVLSLPGLTLTDTQYF. For the CDR3, the DNA is TGCAGTGTTCTGTCTTTGCCGGGACTCACACTCACAGATACGCAGTATTTT.

This sequence joins TRBV6-1 and TRBJ1-2; 7 nucleotides match TRBD1. The V gene end was trimmed by 7 bases and the J gene end by 3 bases; junction bases not matched to a gene: 8. This CDR3 contains 14 residues. Looked up from germline, CDR1 is MNHNS and CDR2 is SASEGT. CDR3 loop: CASIRTGWDYGYTF. The CDR3 DNA reads as TGTGCCAGCATTCGGACAGGTTGGGACTATGGCTACACCTTC.